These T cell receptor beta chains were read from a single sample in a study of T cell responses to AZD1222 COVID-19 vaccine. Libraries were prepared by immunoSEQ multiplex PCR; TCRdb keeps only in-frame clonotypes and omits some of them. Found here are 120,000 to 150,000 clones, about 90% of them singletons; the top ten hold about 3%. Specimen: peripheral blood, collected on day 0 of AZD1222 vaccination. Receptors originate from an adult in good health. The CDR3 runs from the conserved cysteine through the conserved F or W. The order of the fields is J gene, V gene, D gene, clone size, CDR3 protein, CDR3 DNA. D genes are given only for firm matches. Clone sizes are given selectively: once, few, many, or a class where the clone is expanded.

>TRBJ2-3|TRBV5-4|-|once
CASSLRGRAGDTQYF
TGTGCCAGCAGCTTACGGGGACGTGCAGGGGATACGCAGTATTTT
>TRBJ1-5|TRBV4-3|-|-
CASSQGLYSNQPQHF
TGCGCCAGCAGCCAAGGCTTGTATAGCAATCAGCCCCAGCATTTT
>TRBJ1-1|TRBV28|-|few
CATVPRKQAFF
TGTGCCACCGTCCCGAGGAAGCAAGCTTTCTTT
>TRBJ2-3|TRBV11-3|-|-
CASSGPEDTQYF
TGTGCCAGCAGCGGCCCAGAGGATACGCAGTATTTT
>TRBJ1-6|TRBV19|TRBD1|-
CASSQGQGEGSPLHF
TGTGCCAGTAGTCAGGGACAGGGGGAAGGATCACCCCTCCACTTT
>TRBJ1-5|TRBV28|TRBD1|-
CASRTGVINQPQHF
TGTGCCAGCAGAACAGGGGTTATTAATCAGCCCCAGCATTTT
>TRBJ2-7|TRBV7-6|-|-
CASSLAAGASGFTYEQYF
TGTGCCAGCAGCTTAGCGGCGGGGGCTAGCGGCTTTACCTACGAGCAGTACTTC
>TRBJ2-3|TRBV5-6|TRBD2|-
CASSLAAGGLDTQYF
TGTGCCAGCAGCTTAGCAGCGGGGGGGCTAGATACGCAGTATTTT
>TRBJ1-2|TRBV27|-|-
CASSPDTRVSNYGYTF
TGTGCCAGCAGCCCGGACACCCGAGTCTCTAACTATGGCTACACCTTC
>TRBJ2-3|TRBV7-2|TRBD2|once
CASSLAGGPVAADTQYF
TGTGCCAGCAGTTTAGCGGGAGGGCCAGTGGCGGCAGATACGCAGTATTTT
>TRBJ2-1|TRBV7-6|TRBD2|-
CASSLSLAGLYNEQFF
TGTGCCAGCAGCTTAAGCTTAGCGGGGCTCTACAATGAGCAGTTCTTC
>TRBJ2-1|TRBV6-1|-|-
CASSEFYRYNEQFF
TGTGCCAGCAGTGAATTCTACAGATACAATGAGCAGTTCTTC
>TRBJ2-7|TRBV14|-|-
CASSVMQGRIGNEQYF
TGTGCCAGCAGCGTTATGCAGGGGCGTATAGGCAACGAGCAGTACTTC
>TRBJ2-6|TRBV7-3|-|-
CASNRWSGANVLTF
TGTGCCAGCAACCGATGGTCTGGGGCCAACGTCCTGACTTTC
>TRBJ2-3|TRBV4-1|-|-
CASQHTGEPRQTSTDTQYF
TGCGCCAGCCAGCACACGGGGGAACCCCGGCAAACTAGCACAGATACGCAGTATTTT
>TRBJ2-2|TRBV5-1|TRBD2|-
CASRSSGNTGELFF
TGCGCCAGCCGATCTAGCGGCAACACCGGGGAGCTGTTTTTT
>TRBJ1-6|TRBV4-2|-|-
CASSQDRDSNSPLHF
TGTGCCAGCAGCCAAGATCGGGATAGTAATTCACCCCTCCACTTT
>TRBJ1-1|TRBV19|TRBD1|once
CASSRGQGNTEAFF
TGTGCCAGTAGTAGGGGACAGGGGAACACTGAAGCTTTCTTT